This passage covers 18 T cell receptor beta chains from one sample sequenced in a study of cytomegalovirus exposure and HLA in healthy donors. The PCR used 60 Vbeta and 13 Jbeta primers. Sequenced by immunoSEQ multiplex PCR; TCRdb stores in-frame clones only, minus some. The table includes about 130,000 clones, 77% detected once. The sample comprised PBMCs. These receptors were collected from a male donor in good health and CMV-seropositive.

This sequence joins TRBV21-1 and TRBJ2-2; TRBD2 is taken as the D call from the table, unchecked against the DNA. TRBV21-1 constitutes a pseudogene. The CDR3 contains 18 residues. The CDR3 spells CASSTRGASGRDTGELFF. The CDR3 nucleotides read TGTGCCAGCAGCACCCGAGGGGCTAGCGGGAGGGACACCGGGGAGCTGTTTTTT.

On this clone: Compared with germline, one end of the junction differs, possibly owing to a read error. The chain links TRBV19 to TRBJ2-6; perhaps TRBD1 as D (5 bases). The CDR3 has 15 amino acids. Germline CDR1 and CDR2: LNHDA and SQIVND (reference sequence). The CDR3 here is CASRLQRAGANGLTF. CDR3 nucleotide sequence: TGTGCCAGTAGACTTCAGAGAGCTGGGGCCAACGGCCTGACTTTC.

This sequence joins TRBV11-2 and TRBJ1-2, with 8 bases aligning to TRBD1. The V gene's germline CDR1 is SGHAT and CDR2 FQNNGV. The CDR3 covers 15 residues. V lost 5 bases and J lost 4; bases outside the gene matches: 9. The CDR3 here is CASSPTAGGGYGYTF. CDR3 bases: TGTGCCAGCAGCCCTACGGCAGGGGGCGGCTATGGCTACACCTTC.

This chain connects TRBV30 to TRBJ1-4; weak D call: TRBD1 (5 bases). The length of the CDR3 is 16 residues. Germline V gives CDR1 GTSNPN, CDR2 SVGIG (reference sequence). The V gene lost 5 bases and the J gene lost 5 bases, with 21 bases spanning the gap. The CDR3 spells CAWDGAGFTPNEKLFF. The CDR3 coding sequence is TGTGCCTGGGATGGGGCAGGCTTCACTCCCAATGAAAAACTGTTTTTT.

This clone was seen only once. The J gene is TRBJ1-2, the V gene TRBV30, with a weak D call TRBD1 (6 bases). Germline-derived CDR1 and CDR2 are GTSNPN and SVGIG (reference sequence). Trimming stripped 8 bases from V and 4 bases from J, with 11 bases between. This CDR3 spans 11 amino acids. CDR3 bases: TGTGCCCGGGGGGCCCTCTATGGCTACACCTTC. Protein sequence: CARGALYGYTF.

On this clone itself: The junction shows a germline mismatch at one end, possibly a read error. V gene TRBV7-3 combines with J gene TRBJ2-6; maybe TRBD1 (5 bases). This CDR3 comprises 14 residues. Per the germline V gene, CDR1 is SGHTA and CDR2 is FQGTGA. The CDR3 sequence: CASSSGSGANGLTF. CDR3 bases: TGTGCCAGCAGCTCAGGCTCTGGGGCCAACGGCCTGACTTTC.

This chain joins TRBV7-2 and TRBJ1-6, with 9 bases lining up with TRBD1. With V trimmed by 5 bases and J by 8 bases, 4 bases remained unmatched. The CDR3 has 14 residues. CDR1 and CDR2 (germline): SGHTA, FQGNSA. CDR3: CASSITGGDSPLHF. The CDR3 DNA follows: TGTGCCAGCAGCATAACAGGGGGCGATTCACCCCTCCACTTT.

This clone was observed a single time. This chain joins TRBV7-8 and TRBJ2-1; a weak D match, TRBD2 (6 bases). V lost 4 bases and J lost 2, with 9 bases in between. From germline, CDR1 is SGHVS and CDR2 FQNEAQ. The CDR3 runs 14 residues. The CDR3 DNA sequence: TGTGCCAGCAGCTGGGGGGAAACCTACAATGAGCAGTTCTTC. Translating gives CASSWGETYNEQFF.

V gene TRBV27 combines with J gene TRBJ1-4; 8 positions match TRBD1. Germline V gene sequence: CDR1 MNHEY, CDR2 SMNVEV (reference sequence). Losses at the gene ends were 0 bases for V and 7 bases for J; bases not matched to a gene: 4. This CDR3 comprises 15 residues. The CDR3 here is CASSLSRDRSEKLFF. CDR3 coding DNA: TGTGCCAGCAGTTTATCGAGGGACAGGAGTGAAAAACTGTTTTTT.

CDR3 DNA sequence: TGTGCCAGTAGTATAGGTAGGGACAGCAAAAACACTGAAGCTTTCTTT. The encoded protein is CASSIGRDSKNTEAFF. The chain uses TRBV19 and TRBJ1-1; 7 bases align to TRBD1. CDR1 is LNHDA, CDR2 SQIVND, per germline (reference sequence). J was trimmed by 2 bases and V by 1 base; bases with no gene match: 7. The CDR3 totals 16 residues.

This chain connects TRBV5-6 to TRBJ2-5; 7 bases are a match to TRBD1. Per germline, CDR1 SGHDT and CDR2 YYEEEE. J gave up 2 bases and V 3 bases, and 10 bases lay outside the gene matches. The CDR3 sequence is 16 residues long. CDR3 loop: CASSSAGQDDQETQYF. The CDR3 DNA is TGTGCCAGCAGCTCCGCCGGACAGGACGATCAAGAGACCCAGTACTTC.

The chain recombines TRBV10-3 with TRBJ2-7; 12 bases fit TRBD2. CDR3 length equals 18 residues. The trim removed 3 bases at V and 1 base at J, leaving 10 bases unmatched. Germline-derived CDR1 and CDR2 are ENHRY and SYGVKD. CDR3 region: CAISDQSSGRAKSYEQYF. CDR3 nucleotides: TGTGCCATCAGTGATCAATCTAGCGGGAGGGCCAAATCCTACGAGCAGTACTTC.

CDR3 in amino acids: CASSLIQRGETQYF. Written as DNA, the CDR3 is TGTGCCAGCAGCTTAATCCAGCGGGGGGAGACCCAGTACTTC. The chain employs TRBV7-2 and TRBJ2-5; 8 nucleotides match TRBD2. CDR1 and CDR2 from the germline V gene are SGHTA and FQGNSA. The CDR3 runs to 14 residues. Trimming cost V 2 bases and J 5 bases; bases outside gene matches: 4. The whole variable domain, remainder taken from reference TRBV7-2 and TRBJ2-5, is GAGVSQSPSNKVTEKGKDVELRCDPISGHTALYWYRQSLGQGLEFLIYFQGNSAPDKSGLPSDRFSAERTGGSVSTLTIQRTQQEDSAVYLCASSLIQRGETQYFGPGTRLLVL.

This clone was detected a few times. At one end the junction does not follow the germline gene, possibly because of a read error. This chain's CDR3 is CSSSLDHNQPQHF. The CDR3 coding sequence is TGTTCCAGCAGCTTAGATCATAATCAGCCCCAGCATTTT. The chain couples TRBV7-9 to TRBJ1-5; D is undetermined. The CDR3 contains 13 residues. Germline V gene lookup returns CDR1 SEHNR and CDR2 FQNEAQ (reference sequence).

The J gene is TRBJ2-7, the V gene TRBV15, with D tentatively TRBD1 (6 bases). This CDR3 has 18 amino acids. Germline loops: CDR1 LNHNV, CDR2 YYDKDF (reference sequence). Trimming removed 0 bases at V and 3 bases at J, with 21 bases between. This CDR3 is CATSRDRSYRVHVYEQYF. The CDR3 DNA sequence: TGTGCCACCAGCAGAGATAGGAGCTACAGGGTTCATGTCTACGAGCAGTACTTC. The full variable domain, with the rest looked up from reference TRBV15 and TRBJ2-7, is DAMVIQNPRYQVTQFGKPVTLSCSQTLNHNVMYWYQQKSSQAPKLLFHYYDKDFNNEADTPDNFQSRRPNTSFCFLDIRSPGLGDTAMYLCATSRDRSYRVHVYEQYFGPGTRLTVT.

The gene calls are TRBV7-6 and TRBJ2-2, with 9 bases fitting TRBD2. This CDR3 has 16 amino acids. CDR1 is SGHVS and CDR2 is FNYEAQ in the germline V gene. V was clipped by 4 bases and J by 1 base; unmatched bases: 4. The CDR3 DNA reads as TGTGCCAGCAGCTCCCGAGCGGGAGGGAACACCGGGGAGCTGTTTTTT. It yields the protein CASSSRAGGNTGELFF.

The chain joins TRBV28 to TRBJ2-7; TRBD2 matches at 7 bases. After removal of 6 bases from V and 3 bases from J, the junction contained 20 bases not matched to a gene. The CDR3 loop spans 18 amino acids. CDR1 is MDHEN and CDR2 is SYDVKM in the germline V gene. CDR3 bases: TGTGCCAGCAGCACTCTACGGGCGGGGGAATTTGGGTACTACGAGCAGTACTTC. Translating it yields CASSTLRAGEFGYYEQYF.

This clone was seen only a few times. The chain employs TRBV18 and TRBJ1-1, with 7 bases identical to TRBD1. The germline V gene has CDR1 KGHSH and CDR2 LQKENI. J was trimmed by 5 bases and V by 8 bases; bases with no gene match: 5. This CDR3 comprises 12 residues. CDR3 residues: CASRQGVTEAFF. The CDR3 nucleotides read TGTGCCAGCCGTCAGGGGGTAACTGAAGCTTTCTTT.